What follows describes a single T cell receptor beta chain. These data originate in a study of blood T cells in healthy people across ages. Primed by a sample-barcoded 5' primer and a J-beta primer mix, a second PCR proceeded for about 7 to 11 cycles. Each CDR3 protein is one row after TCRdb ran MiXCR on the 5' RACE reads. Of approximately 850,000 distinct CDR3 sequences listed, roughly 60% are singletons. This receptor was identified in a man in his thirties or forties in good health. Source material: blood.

CDR3 bases: TGTGCCTGGATGAGCGGTGTTGGCGTCTCCTACGAGCAGTACTTC. It is translated as CAWMSGVGVSYEQYF. The V call is TRBV30, the J call TRBJ2-7; perhaps TRBD2 as D (5 bases). The V and J ends lost 4 bases and 0 bases respectively, with 16 bases between them. The CDR3 consists of 15 residues. Per the germline V gene, CDR1 is GTSNPN and CDR2 is SVGIG (reference sequence).